The 12 T cell receptor beta chains below come from one sample, sequenced in a study of cytomegalovirus exposure and HLA in healthy donors. Primers: 60 Vbeta forward and 13 Jbeta reverse. This table comes from immunoSEQ multiplex PCR, and its TCRdb copy is limited to in-frame clones, with some not included. The sample contains 160,000 or so clones, around four fifths of which appear only once. Sequencing was carried out using PBMCs. The origin of the receptors is a man aged 50-59 years in good health and CMV-seropositive.

The chain has TRBV28 and TRBJ2-4; D call uncertain. The germline CDR1 and CDR2 sequences are MDHEN and SYDVKM. V lost 5 bases, J lost 0 bases, and 5 bases lay in between. The CDR3 totals 13 residues. CDR3 sequence: CASSGLAKNIQYF. The DNA for the CDR3 is TGTGCCAGCAGTGGGCTAGCCAAAAACATTCAGTACTTC.

CDR3 in DNA: TGTGCCAGCAGGGGACAGGGGAGCGGGACCACAGATACGCAGTATTTT. Translating gives CASRGQGSGTTDTQYF. The chain is built from TRBV7-3 and TRBJ2-3, with 10 bases lining up with TRBD1. The germline CDR1 and CDR2 sequences are SGHTA and FQGTGA. V trimming: 6 bases; J trimming: 2 bases; junction bases outside the gene matches: 8. This CDR3 is built from 16 residues. The entire variable domain, with the rest obtained from reference TRBV7-3 and TRBJ2-3, is as follows: GAGVSQTPSNKVTEKGKYVELRCDPISGHTALYWYRQSLGQGPEFLIYFQGTGAADDSGLPNDRFFAVRPEGSVSTLKIQRTERGDSAVYLCASRGQGSGTTDTQYFGPGTRLTVL.

CDR3 protein: CASSDWTSGIGPAGQFF. The CDR3 bases are TGCGCCAGCAGTGATTGGACTAGCGGGATAGGCCCGGCAGGGCAGTTCTTC. The chain links TRBV10-1 to TRBJ2-1; 12 bases agree with TRBD2. The CDR3 contains 17 residues. With 3 bases clipped from V and 12 bases from J, the junction kept 15 bases outside the gene matches. CDR1 is WNHNN and CDR2 is SYGVQD in the germline V gene (reference sequence).

CDR3: CASKWETQETQYF. The DNA for the CDR3 is TGTGCCAGCAAATGGGAGACTCAAGAGACCCAGTACTTC. V and J are TRBV21-1 and TRBJ2-5; the table's D call of TRBD2 was not tested on the DNA. TRBV21-1 is listed as a pseudogene. This CDR3 has 13 residues.

The chain combines TRBV6-5 with TRBJ1-2, with D unclear. The germline V gene has CDR1 MNHEY and CDR2 SVGAGI. Trimming removed 2 bases at V and 0 bases at J, with 10 bases between. The CDR3 spans 15 residues. The CDR3 reads CASSYLDGANYGYTF. The CDR3 DNA reads TGTGCCAGCAGTTACCTCGACGGAGCTAACTATGGCTACACCTTC.

The rearrangement links TRBV11-2 to TRBJ1-1; D remains unclear. The CDR3 length is 12 residues. Trimming stripped 1 base from V and 3 bases from J, with 3 bases between. Germline-derived CDR1 and CDR2 are SGHAT and FQNNGV. The CDR3 protein is CASSLGDTEAFF. For the CDR3, the DNA is TGTGCCAGCAGCTTAGGCGACACTGAAGCTTTCTTT.

The genes are TRBV21-1 and TRBJ2-1; no DNA check was done on the table's D call, TRBD2. TRBV21-1 is termed a pseudogene. This CDR3 spans 11 amino acids. CDR3: CASSKVATQFF. The DNA for the CDR3 is TGTGCCAGCAGCAAAGTCGCTACGCAGTTCTTC.

The chain employs TRBV6-1 and TRBJ2-7; the match to TRBD1 covers 7 bases. Germline lookup yields CDR1 MNHNS and CDR2 SASEGT. This CDR3 spans 14 amino acids. J lost 4 bases, V lost 7 bases, and 10 bases had no gene match. The chain's CDR3 is CASIGQDVLYEQYF. The CDR3 DNA reads as TGTGCCAGCATCGGACAGGATGTACTATACGAGCAGTACTTC.

The chain uses TRBV28 and TRBJ1-5; perhaps TRBD1 as D (6 bases). The length of the CDR3 is 15 residues. Germline-derived CDR1 and CDR2 are MDHEN and SYDVKM. V lost 5 bases, J lost 4 bases, and 15 bases lay in between. In nucleotides, the CDR3 is TGTGCCAGCAGTGGCGGACAGTCCTGGAATCAGCCCCAGCATTTT. It is translated as CASSGGQSWNQPQHF.

As to this clone: The same CDR3 is also encoded by other DNA sequences in this sample. Here the CDR3 DNA reads TGTGCCAGCAGTGAAGTGGGGGGAAGAGCTAACTATGGCTACACCTTC. This gives the protein CASSEVGGRANYGYTF. The V and J genes are TRBV6-1 and TRBJ1-2; weak D call: TRBD1 (5 bases). V was trimmed by 1 base and J by 0 bases, leaving 12 bases between them. The CDR3 has 16 amino acids. Germline V lookup: CDR1 MNHNS, CDR2 SASEGT.

This clone occurred once. The chain carries TRBV11-3 and TRBJ1-1, with no clear D. Per the germline V gene, CDR1 is SGHNT and CDR2 is YENEEA. This CDR3 spans 13 amino acids. Trimming took 0 bases from V and 3 from J, leaving 5 bases between them. CDR3 loop: CASSLDGDTEAFF. In nucleotides, the CDR3 is TGTGCCAGCAGCTTAGACGGGGACACTGAAGCTTTCTTT.

This clone was detected only once. Other DNA sequences within the sample encode an identical CDR3. The CDR3 DNA reads TGTGCCAGTGGCGGGGGGTACAATGAGCAGTTCTTC. Translation: CASGGGYNEQFF. This chain connects TRBV9 to TRBJ2-1; 8 bases agree with TRBD2. Unmatched junction bases numbered 2, after V lost 8 bases and J lost 4 bases. The CDR3 runs to 12 residues. Germline-derived CDR1 and CDR2 are SGDLS and YYNGEE.